The 22 T cell receptor beta chains given below trace back to one sample, sequenced in a study of blood T cell repertoires in COVID-19. TCRdb's copy holds only in-frame clones and misses some; the assay was immunoSEQ multiplex PCR. The sample records over 85,000 clones, 87% being singletons. Sequenced: peripheral blood. These receptors were taken from a human donor in a cohort sampled during active COVID-19.

The chain recombines TRBV4-1 with TRBJ2-7; 12 bases map to TRBD1. Looked up from germline, CDR1 is MGHRA and CDR2 is YSYEKL. The CDR3 extends over 15 amino acids. J gave up 5 bases and V 1 base, and 3 bases lay outside the gene matches. The CDR3 here is CASSQGDRGLNEQYF. The CDR3 DNA reads TGCGCCAGCAGCCAAGGGGACAGGGGGCTAAACGAGCAGTACTTC.

This chain joins TRBV27 and TRBJ1-1; D gene uncertain. V was cut by 5 bases and J by 8 bases, with 15 bases left in between. The CDR3 totals 13 residues. Germline V gene sequence: CDR1 MNHEY, CDR2 SMNVEV (reference sequence). The CDR3 DNA sequence: TGTGCCAGCAGTATCACCGGGAGTAGAGAAGCTTTCTTT. As protein: CASSITGSREAFF.

This chain uses TRBV6-5 with TRBJ2-7; D is perhaps TRBD2 (6 bases). Between the trimmed V and J ends, which lost 8 bases and 0 bases, there was a span of 14 bases. Looked up from germline, CDR1 is MNHEY and CDR2 is SVGAGI. The CDR3 contains 14 residues. The CDR3 sequence is CASRRLGPSYEQYF. CDR3 nucleotides: TGTGCCAGCCGACGACTAGGACCCTCCTACGAGCAGTACTTC.

The chain couples TRBV28 to TRBJ1-2, with D possibly being TRBD1 (6 bases). The V end lost 5 bases, the J end lost 1 base, and 11 bases lay between the germline ends. This CDR3 is 14 amino acids long. The germline V gene has CDR1 MDHEN and CDR2 SYDVKM. The CDR3 DNA follows: TGTGCCAGCAGTAAGGGGGGGAATAACTATGGCTACACCTTC. Its protein is CASSKGGNNYGYTF.

V gene TRBV7-9 combines with J gene TRBJ2-1; tentative D call: TRBD2 (6 bases). The CDR3 is 15 amino acids. V was cut by 3 bases and J by 7 bases, with 16 bases left in between. Germline CDR1 and CDR2: SEHNR and FQNEAQ (reference sequence). The CDR3 DNA is TGTGCCAGCAGCTTTTTGGGACTCCCGGGGAATGAGCAGTTCTTC. This sequence encodes CASSFLGLPGNEQFF. Variable domain in full (rest from reference TRBV7-9 and TRBJ2-1): DTGVSQNPRHKITKRGQNVTFRCDPISEHNRLYWYRQTLGQGPEFLTYFQNEAQLEKSRLLSDRFSAERPKGSFSTLEIQRTEQGDSAMYLCASSFLGLPGNEQFFGPGTRLTVL.

This chain links TRBV18 with TRBJ2-1; 9 bases are a match to TRBD1. The CDR3 covers 14 residues. Unmatched junction bases numbered 5, after V lost 2 bases and J lost 9 bases. The germline V gene has CDR1 KGHSH and CDR2 LQKENI. The CDR3 coding sequence is TGTGCCAGCTCACCAAACAACAGGGGGCTTGAGCAGTTCTTC. This gives the protein CASSPNNRGLEQFF.

The chain uses TRBV7-6 and TRBJ1-1; TRBD1 agrees at 12 bases. Germline CDR1 SGHVS, CDR2 FNYEAQ. This CDR3 is 16 amino acids long. V shed 5 bases, J shed 4 bases, and the junction held 8 bases outside the gene matches. The CDR3 bases are TGTGCCAGCAGCCCAGGGACAGGGGGCTGGGGCACTGAAGCTTTCTTT. This translates into CASSPGTGGWGTEAFF.

The genes are TRBV9 and TRBJ2-6; D uncertain. The CDR3 consists of 17 residues. Trimming left V 0 bases short and J 0 bases short, with 10 bases between. The germline CDR1 and CDR2 sequences are SGDLS and YYNGEE. DNA of the CDR3: TGTGCCAGCAGCGTAGCTTCCGGTAGCTCTGGGGCCAACGTCCTGACTTTC. Protein: CASSVASGSSGANVLTF.

The V and J genes are TRBV28 and TRBJ2-7, with 9 bases that match TRBD1. The CDR3 loop spans 15 amino acids. Losses at the gene ends were 5 bases for V and 2 bases for J; bases not matched to a gene: 7. Germline assignment: CDR1 MDHEN and CDR2 SYDVKM. CDR3 nucleotide sequence: TGTGCCAGCAGTGCACCGGGACAGGGTCCCTACGAGCAGTACTTC. This encodes CASSAPGQGPYEQYF.

The V gene is TRBV10-3, the J gene TRBJ1-5; TRBD1 might be the D (6 bases). CDR3 length: 13 amino acids. The V and J ends lost 10 bases and 7 bases respectively, with 17 bases between them. The germline V gene has CDR1 ENHRY and CDR2 SYGVKD. The CDR3 DNA is TGTGCCACACGAGGGGGGGCAGGACAGCCCCAGCATTTT. As protein: CATRGGAGQPQHF.

CDR3 coding DNA: TGCGCCAGCAGCTTATCGACAGGGCTGGAAGAAAAACTGTTTTTT. Translated, it gives CASSLSTGLEEKLFF. J is TRBJ1-4 and V is TRBV5-1; 7 nucleotides align to TRBD1. Unmatched junction bases numbered 9, after V lost 2 bases and J lost 8 bases. Germline V gene lookup returns CDR1 SGHRS and CDR2 YFSETQ. The CDR3 loop spans 15 amino acids.

The V gene is TRBV5-1, the J gene TRBJ1-1, with D tentatively TRBD1 (5 bases). Germline V gene data show CDR1 as SGHRS and CDR2 as YFSETQ. The CDR3 consists of 14 residues. V lost 1 base and J 4 bases, leaving 11 bases between the germline ends. CDR3 DNA: TGCGCCAGCAGCTTGAGCCAGGGTGTCACTGAAGCTTTCTTT. Translated, it gives CASSLSQGVTEAFF.

The chain carries TRBV12-3 or TRBV12-4 and TRBJ1-1; D may be TRBD1 (6 bases). The CDR3 runs 13 residues. V dropped 3 bases and J dropped 6 bases, with 11 bases sitting between them. In DNA, the CDR3 is TGTGCCAGCAGTTTCTCGGCAGGGGCTGAAGCTTTCTTT. Its translation: CASSFSAGAEAFF.

The V gene is TRBV4-2, the J gene TRBJ2-3; TRBD2 agrees at 8 bases. The CDR3 covers 18 residues. Looked up from germline, CDR1 is LGHNA and CDR2 is YNFKEQ. With 1 base clipped from V and 0 bases from J, the junction kept 9 bases outside the gene matches. The CDR3 protein is CASSQGLAHNPSTDTQYF. CDR3 sequence (DNA): TGTGCCAGCAGCCAAGGACTAGCGCATAACCCTAGCACAGATACGCAGTATTTT.

This clone was counted a few times. J is TRBJ1-5 and V is TRBV5-6; the D is unclear. Trimming removed 4 bases from V and 0 bases from J, with 8 bases in between. CDR1 is SGHDT, CDR2 YYEEEE, per germline. The CDR3 extends over 14 amino acids. The CDR3 bases are TGTGCCAGCAGCCGGTCCTATAGCAATCAGCCCCAGCATTTT. Translated: CASSRSYSNQPQHF. Full variable domain (outside the CDR3, taken from reference TRBV5-6 and TRBJ1-5): DAGVTQSPTHLIKTRGQQVTLRCSPKSGHDTVSWYQQALGQGPQFIFQYYEEEERQRGNFPDRFSGHQFPNYSSELNVNALLLGDSALYLCASSRSYSNQPQHFGDGTRLSIL.

In its sample, this clone was seen a few times. The chain couples TRBV5-1 to TRBJ2-5, with 7 bases identical to TRBD1. V shed 3 bases, J shed 1 base, and the junction held 6 bases outside the gene matches. CDR3 size: 15 residues. Germline values: CDR1 SGHRS, CDR2 YFSETQ. CDR3 in amino acids: CASSSLTGFQETQYF. DNA of the CDR3: TGCGCCAGCAGCTCTTTGACAGGGTTCCAAGAGACCCAGTACTTC.

This clone showed up just a few times. The rearrangement joins TRBV5-1 to TRBJ1-5; 8 positions match TRBD1. Trimming took 2 bases from V and 5 from J; bases not matched to a gene: 6. Germline-derived CDR1 and CDR2 are SGHRS and YFSETQ. The CDR3 covers 15 residues. As DNA, the CDR3 is TGCGCCAGCAGCTTACGACAGGGGAGGGATCAGCCCCAGCATTTT. This sequence encodes CASSLRQGRDQPQHF.

The chain links TRBV10-3 to TRBJ2-7, with D perhaps TRBD1 (6 bases). The V end lost 6 bases, the J end lost 0 bases, and 12 bases lay between the germline ends. The CDR3 length is 14 residues. Germline CDR1 ENHRY, CDR2 SYGVKD. The CDR3 coding sequence is TGTGCCATCAGAACCCGGGACACCTCCTACGAGCAGTACTTC. It codes for CAIRTRDTSYEQYF.

The V and J genes are TRBV6-5 and TRBJ2-1; 7 bases align to TRBD1. This CDR3 has 13 residues. Trimming cost V 5 bases and J 15 bases; bases outside gene matches: 13. CDR1 is MNHEY, CDR2 SVGAGI, per germline. The CDR3 sequence is CASSQGEPPVRFF. The CDR3, as DNA: TGTGCCAGCAGTCAGGGGGAGCCCCCAGTGCGGTTCTTC.

The chain combines TRBV7-9 with TRBJ2-1; 7 nucleotides match TRBD2. Germline V gives CDR1 SEHNR, CDR2 FQNEAQ (reference sequence). Trimming at V came to 5 bases and at J to 9 bases, leaving 10 bases not matched to a gene. The CDR3 loop spans 14 amino acids. The CDR3 DNA sequence: TGTGCCAGCAGCCCGCAGGGAGGGGTGGGTGAGCAGTTCTTC. Protein sequence: CASSPQGGVGEQFF.

V and J are TRBV7-9 and TRBJ2-4; tentative D call: TRBD2 (7 bases). The germline CDR1 and CDR2 sequences are SEHNR and FQNEAQ (reference sequence). The CDR3 has 16 residues. V dropped 1 base and J dropped 7 bases, with 17 bases sitting between them. The chain's CDR3 is CASSLGGGATGNIQYF. The CDR3 nucleotides read TGTGCCAGCAGCTTAGGAGGGGGGGCGACAGGTAACATTCAGTACTTC.

CDR3 in amino acids: CASSKQGGTNTEAFF. Here the CDR3 DNA reads TGTGCCAGCAGCAAACAGGGGGGTACAAACACTGAAGCTTTCTTT. V usage is TRBV9 and J usage is TRBJ1-1; 8 bases match TRBD1. The CDR3 loop spans 15 amino acids. J gave up 2 bases and V 4 bases, and 7 bases lay outside the gene matches. Germline-derived CDR1 and CDR2 are SGDLS and YYNGEE.